Listed below are T cell receptor beta chains from one sample, sequenced in a study of blood T cells in healthy people across ages. TCRdb independently ran MiXCR on the 5' RACE reads; one entry per CDR3 protein. Among about 760,000 distinct CDR3 sequences, around three fifths were seen once, and the ten largest hold roughly 25%. Sequencing was performed on blood. The source is a man aged 35 to 55 in good health. The conserved cysteine and the conserved F or W are not part of the CDR3 here. D genes are given only for firm matches.

d_call	j_call	v_call	cdr3_aa
.	TRBJ2-6	TRBV6-5	ASSMTVSGANVLT
TRBD2	TRBJ2-1	TRBV4-1	ASRSTSDNEQF
.	TRBJ2-3	TRBV15	ATSGGQGNTDTQY
.	TRBJ2-2	TRBV7-2	ASSIDGGSNTGELF
.	TRBJ2-3	TRBV20-1	SARDPVGTDTQY
TRBD2	TRBJ2-5	TRBV10-3	AIRLGTSGGQETQY
.	TRBJ2-3	TRBV7-3	ASSLTSADTQY
TRBD1	TRBJ1-5	TRBV7-2	ASSSRGLVDQPQH
TRBD1	TRBJ1-2	TRBV9	ASSVALTGVGSGYT
TRBD2	TRBJ2-7	TRBV29-1	SAQTGSSGIYEQY
.	TRBJ1-2	TRBV3-1	ASSPTVGGLYGYT
.	TRBJ1-1	TRBV28	ASSLGHPAGTEAF
TRBD1	.	TRBV6-5	ASSYGTGVSKTQY
TRBD1	TRBJ2-5	TRBV10-3	ATLPRQGQGEQY
TRBD1	TRBJ1-2	TRBV28	ASKQYRGPKANYGYT
TRBD1	TRBJ2-4	TRBV6-1	ASSESFFGDSKNIQY
.	TRBJ1-6	TRBV20-1	SARPWGSTNSPLH
.	TRBJ2-5	TRBV4-2	ASSQEVTKGGETQY
TRBD2	TRBJ2-1	TRBV20-1	SARVTAGVTGNEQF
TRBD1	TRBJ2-4	TRBV7-9	ASSLRRGLAKNIQY
TRBD2	TRBJ2-1	TRBV9	ASSTTTRTSGGYNEQF
.	TRBJ2-1	TRBV27	ASSRTDEQF
.	TRBJ1-1	TRBV25-1	ASSAMGDTEAF
.	TRBJ1-5	TRBV20-1	SARDWSTGWDQPQH
.	TRBJ1-6	TRBV5-6	ASSFSDNSPLH
.	TRBJ2-7	TRBV4-3	ASSPTGGRYDGQY